These 17 T cell receptor beta chains were sequenced from one sample in a study of blood T cell repertoires in COVID-19. Sequenced by immunoSEQ multiplex PCR; TCRdb stores in-frame clones only, minus some. The repertoire holds over 250,000 clones, more than 85% seen once, with under 10% in the top ten. The sequenced sample consisted of PBMCs or T cells enriched from blood (not recorded which). The source of these receptors is a man in his forties who had recovered from COVID-19.

This sequence joins TRBV11-2 and TRBJ2-7; 12 bases align to TRBD1. Germline CDR1 reads SGHAT; CDR2 reads FQNNGV. The ends lost 7 bases at V and 12 bases at J; junction bases unmatched: 16. This CDR3 region has 15 residues. CDR3 DNA: TGTGCCAGCAACCCGTCGGGACAGGGGGCCGGAAGGGCGTACTTC. Its translation is CASNPSGQGAGRAYF.

This clone is a singleton in its sample. This chain links TRBV30 with TRBJ2-5; the D is unclear. This CDR3 contains 13 residues. Trimming shortened V by 5 bases and J by 1 base, and 11 bases separated the two germline ends. Per the germline V gene, CDR1 is GTSNPN and CDR2 is SVGIG (reference sequence). CDR3: CAWGLLIQETQYF. The DNA for the CDR3 is TGTGCCTGGGGGTTACTTATCCAAGAGACCCAGTACTTC.

This sequence joins TRBV4-3 and TRBJ2-1, with TRBD2 identical over 11 bases. The junction had 5 bases not matched to a gene; V was cut back by 2 bases and J by 5 bases. This CDR3 region has 16 residues. Germline loops: CDR1 LGHNA, CDR2 YSLEER. The CDR3 sequence: CASSQNSGLADNEQFF. CDR3 nucleotide sequence: TGCGCCAGCAGCCAAAACTCGGGACTAGCGGACAATGAGCAGTTCTTC.

The chain couples TRBV19 to TRBJ1-3; D is uncertain. This CDR3 comprises 14 residues. V lost 3 bases, J lost 1 base, and 7 bases lay in between. CDR1 LNHDA and CDR2 SQIVND come from the germline V gene (reference sequence). The CDR3 region has the DNA TGTGCCAGTAGTATGGCAGGTTCTGGAAACACCATATATTTT. Its protein product is CASSMAGSGNTIYF.

In its sample, this clone was seen once. V usage is TRBV7-9 and J usage is TRBJ1-6; a possible D gene is TRBD1 (6 bases). V lost 3 bases, J lost 6 bases, and 15 bases lay in between. This CDR3 has 16 residues. In germline, CDR1 is SEHNR, CDR2 FQNEAQ (reference sequence). CDR3 sequence (DNA): TGTGCCAGCAGCTTCCCGACAGGAACCTCTAATTCACCCCTCCACTTT. Translating gives CASSFPTGTSNSPLHF.

The chain links TRBV24-1 to TRBJ2-2; D is unclear. The V gene lost 4 bases and the J gene lost 5 bases, with 10 bases spanning the gap. Germline V gene lookup returns CDR1 KGHDR and CDR2 SFDVKD. This CDR3 has 14 amino acids. CDR3 in amino acids: CATSEPGITGELFF. In DNA, the CDR3 is TGTGCCACCAGTGAACCAGGTATTACCGGGGAGCTGTTTTTT.

The chain joins TRBV2 to TRBJ2-7; 8 bases fit TRBD2. Germline V CDR1 and CDR2: SNHLY, FYNNEI. V was clipped by 2 bases and J by 3 bases; unmatched bases: 6. The CDR3 length is 15 residues. This chain's CDR3 is CASSENSGKYYEQYF. The DNA of the CDR3 is TGTGCCAGCAGTGAAAATAGCGGGAAATACTACGAGCAGTACTTC.

The rearrangement joins TRBV4-2 to TRBJ1-4; 7 positions match TRBD1. The CDR3 runs 18 residues. The V gene's germline CDR1 is LGHNA and CDR2 YNFKEQ. The V gene end was trimmed by 0 bases and the J gene end by 5 bases; junction bases not matched to a gene: 12. This CDR3 reads CASSQDPPRGNKNEKLFF. DNA for the CDR3: TGTGCCAGCAGCCAAGACCCTCCCAGGGGGAATAAGAATGAAAAACTGTTTTTT.

V usage is TRBV6-2 or TRBV6-3 and J usage is TRBJ2-3, with a weak D call TRBD2 (6 bases). V shed 5 bases and J shed 0 bases, with 9 bases lying between them. From germline, CDR1 is MNHEY and CDR2 SVGEGT. The CDR3 runs 14 residues. Written as DNA, the CDR3 is TGTGCCAGCAGTGCCGGGACTAGCACAGATACGCAGTATTTT. Translation: CASSAGTSTDTQYF.

The gene calls are TRBV12-5 and TRBJ1-1, with a weak D call TRBD1 (5 bases). The CDR3 loop spans 14 amino acids. The germline V gene encodes CDR1 LGHNT and CDR2 FRNRAP. Trimming pared 2 bases from V and 6 bases from J, leaving 13 bases between. The CDR3 loop is CASGLSGVPAEAFF. CDR3 nucleotides: TGTGCTAGTGGTTTGTCGGGGGTCCCGGCTGAAGCTTTCTTT.

V and J are TRBV11-2 and TRBJ1-2; weak D call: TRBD1 (6 bases). From germline, CDR1 is SGHAT and CDR2 FQNNGV. The V end was cut by 3 bases, the J end by 1 base, with 9 bases between. The CDR3 consists of 14 residues. DNA for the CDR3: TGTGCCAGCAGCTTTGCAGGGGTTAACTATGGCTACACCTTC. It is translated as CASSFAGVNYGYTF.

The count of this clone is one. CDR3 DNA sequence: TGTGCCAGCAGGGTTAGGGACAGCTCCTACGAGCAGTACTTC. Amino acid sequence: CASRVRDSSYEQYF. J is TRBJ2-7 and V is TRBV6-5; 7 bases are a match to TRBD1. CDR3 size: 14 residues. Germline V gene data show CDR1 as MNHEY and CDR2 as SVGAGI. The trim removed 6 bases at V and 0 bases at J, leaving 5 bases unmatched.

This sequence joins TRBV5-1 and TRBJ1-3; perhaps TRBD1 as D (5 bases). V was shortened by 5 bases and J by 1 base, with 13 bases between the two germline ends. Germline CDR1 is SGHRS and CDR2 is YFSETQ. The CDR3 spans 15 residues. The CDR3, as DNA: TGCGCCAGCAGAGGGGCCGCCAATTCTGGAAACACCATATATTTT. It codes for CASRGAANSGNTIYF.

The chain couples TRBV18 to TRBJ1-5, with 7 bases aligning to TRBD1. Per the germline V gene, CDR1 is KGHSH and CDR2 is LQKENI. The V gene end was trimmed by 3 bases and the J gene end by 0 bases; junction bases not matched to a gene: 8. The CDR3 has 17 amino acids. The CDR3 spells CASSPTGPTYSNQPQHF. CDR3 DNA sequence: TGTGCCAGCTCACCGACAGGGCCGACTTATAGCAATCAGCCCCAGCATTTT.

This clone is a singleton in its sample. The rearrangement uses TRBV7-9 and TRBJ1-2; 9 positions match TRBD1. The CDR3 is 16 residues long. Trimming took 5 bases from V and 8 from J; bases not matched to a gene: 15. Germline V gene data show CDR1 as SEHNR and CDR2 as FQNEAQ (reference sequence). The CDR3 here is CASSPYQGTGGEGYTF. In DNA form, the CDR3 reads TGTGCCAGCAGCCCATACCAGGGAACAGGGGGCGAGGGCTACACCTTC.

The chain employs TRBV6-5 and TRBJ1-2; no clear D. Germline V gene data show CDR1 as MNHEY and CDR2 as SVGAGI. The CDR3 runs to 10 residues. V lost 10 bases and J 6 bases, leaving 9 bases between the germline ends. The CDR3 loop is CATHSDGYTF. The DNA for the CDR3 is TGTGCCACCCACTCTGATGGCTACACCTTC.

The chain joins TRBV29-1 to TRBJ2-5; D is undetermined. Germline V lookup: CDR1 SQVTM, CDR2 ANQGSEA. Deletions cut 6 bases from V and 3 bases from J, with 14 bases between. This CDR3 has 13 residues. The CDR3 reads CSVKVAQKETQYF. CDR3 sequence (DNA): TGCAGCGTCAAAGTGGCACAAAAAGAGACCCAGTACTTC. The full variable domain, its missing parts supplied by reference TRBV29-1 and TRBJ2-5, is SAVISQKPSRDICQRGTSLTIQCQVDSQVTMMFWYRQQPGQSLTLIATANQGSEATYESGFVIDKFPISRPNLTFSTLTVSNMSPEDSSIYLCSVKVAQKETQYFGPGTRLLVL.